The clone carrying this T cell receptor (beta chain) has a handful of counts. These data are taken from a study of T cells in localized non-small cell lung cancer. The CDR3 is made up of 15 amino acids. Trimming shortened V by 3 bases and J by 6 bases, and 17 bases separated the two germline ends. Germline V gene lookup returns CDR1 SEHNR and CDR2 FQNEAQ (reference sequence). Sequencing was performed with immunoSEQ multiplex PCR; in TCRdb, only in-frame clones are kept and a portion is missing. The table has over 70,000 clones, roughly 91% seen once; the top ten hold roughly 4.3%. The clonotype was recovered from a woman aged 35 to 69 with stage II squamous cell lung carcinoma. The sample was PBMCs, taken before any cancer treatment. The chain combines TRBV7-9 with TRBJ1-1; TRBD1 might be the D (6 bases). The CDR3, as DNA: TGTGCCAGCAGCTTGCCGATATTCACAGGGTCTGAAGCTTTCTTT. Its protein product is CASSLPIFTGSEAFF.